The rows below give T cell receptor beta chains drawn from one sample of a study of shared clonotypes between healthy human individuals. Here immunoSEQ multiplex PCR was the method, and the copy in TCRdb shows in-frame clones only, minus some. The sample has roughly 2.5 million clones, approximately 92% seen once. The specimen was naive CD4+ T cells sorted from blood. The receptors derive from a man younger than 30 in good health. Each CDR3 is given with its conserved first and last residue. The D gene is left open where the match is weak. Clone size is stated in some rows and not others, as once, few, many or a class when expanded.

v_call,clone_size,j_call,d_call,cdr3_nt,cdr3_aa
TRBV7-9,NA,TRBJ1-4,NA,TGTGCCAGCAGCTTGGGCCAGTCCAATGAAAAACTGTTTTTT,CASSLGQSNEKLFF
TRBV2,NA,TRBJ1-4,NA,TGTGCCAGCAGTGAGGCTGAACTGGGCAGAAATGAAAAACTGTTTTTT,CASSEAELGRNEKLFF
TRBV12-5,NA,TRBJ2-2,NA,TGTGCTAGTGGGGAGGACTCCACCGGGGAGCTGTTTTTT,CASGEDSTGELFF
TRBV28,NA,TRBJ1-5,NA,TGTGCCAGCAGTTCAACAGGAATGTATAGCAATCAGCCCCAGCATTTT,CASSSTGMYSNQPQHF
TRBV15,NA,TRBJ2-6,NA,TGTGCCACCAGCAGAGATCCGGGTGACACGGGCTCTGGGGCCAACGTCCTGACTTTC,CATSRDPGDTGSGANVLTF
TRBV14,NA,TRBJ2-3,TRBD1,TGTGCCAGCAGCCAGCCAGGGGGCTTGACAGATACGCAGTATTTT,CASSQPGGLTDTQYF
TRBV19,NA,TRBJ1-5,TRBD1,TGTGCCAGTAGTAGAGGGACAGATAGCAATCAGCCCCAGCATTTT,CASSRGTDSNQPQHF
TRBV6-5,once,TRBJ2-1,TRBD1,TGTGCCAGCAGCGATCGGGACAGGGAGTACAATGAGCAGTTCTTC,CASSDRDREYNEQFF
TRBV7-2,NA,TRBJ1-5,TRBD1,TGTGCCAGCAGCCTCAGGACAGGGATAAGTCAGCCCCAGCATTTT,CASSLRTGISQPQHF
TRBV21-1,NA,TRBJ2-3,NA,TGTGCCAGCAGCAAAGGCGGCCAGGGACGCACAGATACGCAGTATTTT,CASSKGGQGRTDTQYF
TRBV7-3,NA,TRBJ2-3,TRBD2,TGTGCCAGCAGCGAGAGCGGGGGGCCCCTCACAGATACGCAGTATTTT,CASSESGGPLTDTQYF
TRBV19,NA,TRBJ1-2,TRBD1,TGTGCCAGTAAAGGGGACAGAAACTCCTATGGCTACACCTTC,CASKGDRNSYGYTF
TRBV2,NA,TRBJ2-2,NA,TGTGCCAGCAGTCCACAGGGCACCGGGGAGCTGTTTTTT,CASSPQGTGELFF
TRBV20-1,NA,TRBJ2-7,NA,TGCAGTCCTAAGAACAACTACGAGCAGTACTTC,CSPKNNYEQYF
TRBV27,NA,TRBJ1-3,NA,TGTGCCAGCAGTTTTGAGGGGGGGCCTGGAAACACCATATATTTT,CASSFEGGPGNTIYF
TRBV19,NA,TRBJ1-2,NA,TGTGCCAGTAGTACTCGGGGGAATACACGACGGGATGGCTACACCTTC,CASSTRGNTRRDGYTF
TRBV21-1,NA,TRBJ1-6,NA,TGTGCCAGCAGCAAAGGAGAAGGGCAGGGGAAAGATTCACCCCTCCACTTT,CASSKGEGQGKDSPLHF
TRBV2,NA,TRBJ2-5,NA,TGTGCCAGCAGTGAGAACGGTCGACTCGGTGAGACCCAGTACTTC,CASSENGRLGETQYF
TRBV7-2,NA,TRBJ2-1,NA,TGTGCCAGCACCCCAGGGGGGGGACTCTCCTACAATGAGCAGTTCTTC,CASTPGGGLSYNEQFF
TRBV9,once,TRBJ1-2,NA,TGTGCCAGCAGCGTAGGGTTAGAGGATGGCTACACCTTC,CASSVGLEDGYTF
TRBV6-5,NA,TRBJ1-2,NA,TGTGCCAGCAGTTACTCCCGGGGGGACTATGGCTACACCTTC,CASSYSRGDYGYTF
TRBV4-3,NA,TRBJ2-5,NA,TGCGCCAGCAGCCAGATGACAAATCAAGAGACCCAGTACTTC,CASSQMTNQETQYF
TRBV5-1,NA,TRBJ2-5,TRBD1,TGCGCCAGCCAAAACAGGGGGCGCGAGAAAGAGACCCAGTACTTC,CASQNRGREKETQYF
TRBV2,few,TRBJ1-5,TRBD1,TGTGCCAGCAGTGAGGGACAGGGAGTCCGTGGGGATCAGCCCCAGCATTTT,CASSEGQGVRGDQPQHF
TRBV13,NA,TRBJ1-3,TRBD1,TGTGCCAGCAGCCCCAGACTGGGACAGCTTGGAAACACCATATATTTT,CASSPRLGQLGNTIYF
TRBV15,NA,TRBJ1-6,NA,TGTGCCACCAGCAGTAGCAGCCCCTATAATTCACCCCTCCACTTT,CATSSSSPYNSPLHF
TRBV5-1,NA,TRBJ2-3,NA,TGCGCCAGCAGCCACGGACGGGGGCCCACAGATACGCAGTATTTT,CASSHGRGPTDTQYF
TRBV5-4,NA,TRBJ2-5,TRBD1,TGTGCCAGCACACCCGACAGGGTGATTAGCGAGACCCAGTACTTC,CASTPDRVISETQYF
TRBV28,NA,TRBJ1-6,TRBD1,TGTGCCAGCAGTTTGCCGGACAGGGTTAATTCACCCCTCCACTTT,CASSLPDRVNSPLHF
TRBV5-1,once,TRBJ2-1,TRBD1,TGCGCCAGCAGCTCCGCCGGGACAGGGGCCTCCAGCTCCTACAATGAGCAGTTCTTC,CASSSAGTGASSSYNEQFF
TRBV28,NA,TRBJ1-4,TRBD1,TGTGCCAGCACCCGACAGGGGGCAACTAATGAAAAACTGTTTTTT,CASTRQGATNEKLFF
TRBV5-1,NA,TRBJ2-1,TRBD2,TGCGCCAGCAGCTTAATGGCTAGCGGGAGGAACAATGAGCAGTTCTTC,CASSLMASGRNNEQFF
TRBV4-1,NA,TRBJ2-1,TRBD2,TGCGCCAGCAGCCAAGACCCTACGGGAGGCTCTTACAATGAGCAGTTCTTC,CASSQDPTGGSYNEQFF
TRBV10-2,NA,TRBJ2-4,NA,TGCGCCAGCAGTGAATCAGTGCTAGCCAAAAACATTCAGTACTTC,CASSESVLAKNIQYF
TRBV5-1,once,TRBJ1-3,TRBD1,TGCGCCAGCGCTGGACAGGGGTACTCTGGAAACACCATATATTTT,CASAGQGYSGNTIYF
TRBV30,NA,TRBJ1-2,NA,TGTGCCTGGAGTGGGGGGGTGAACTATGGCTACACCTTC,CAWSGGVNYGYTF
TRBV5-6,NA,TRBJ2-3,NA,TGTGCCAGCGGGCGTGTGGATACGCAGTATTTT,CASGRVDTQYF
TRBV6-1,NA,TRBJ2-3,TRBD2,TGTGCCAGCAGTGCTAGCGGGAGGAGTGATACGCAGTATTTT,CASSASGRSDTQYF
TRBV6-1,NA,TRBJ2-1,TRBD1,TGTGCCAGCAGTGGACGGACAGGGGACCCCAATGAGCAGTTCTTC,CASSGRTGDPNEQFF